Presented here are 6 T cell receptor beta chains from one specimen sequenced in a study of vaccination and CD4 T cells after COVID-19. With the Oncomine TCR Beta short-read assay, DNA from cultured CD4+ T cells was sequenced. MiXCR, run by TCRdb on the PCR reads, gives a single entry per CDR3 protein. The table shows approximately 24,000 distinct CDR3 sequences, with 64% occurring only once. Their antigens are not known. The treatment here: approximately 10-day PBMC culture with coronavirus spike peptide pools or control peptides (ViraFEST assay). The sample consisted of CD4+ T cells from blood, cultured in vitro. The receptors derive from a human donor who had recovered from COVID-19.

The rearrangement uses TRBV2 and TRBJ1-2; maybe TRBD1 (6 bases). The CDR3 contains 13 residues. Germline loops: CDR1 SNHLY, CDR2 FYNNEI. V was shortened by 6 bases and J by 7 bases, with 15 bases between the two germline ends. The CDR3 sequence is CASRKEGTSGYTF. As DNA, the CDR3 is TGTGCCAGCAGGAAGGAAGGGACATCTGGCTACACCTTC.

The chain combines TRBV6-1 with TRBJ2-3; 7 bases match TRBD2. Germline CDR1 and CDR2: MNHNS and SASEGT. Losses at the gene ends were 8 bases for V and 2 bases for J; bases not matched to a gene: 4. This CDR3 is built from 13 residues. CDR3 sequence: CASRDYSTDTQYF. The CDR3, as DNA: TGTGCCAGCCGGGACTACTCCACAGATACGCAGTATTTT.

This chain links TRBV12-5 with TRBJ1-2; 7 bases agree with TRBD1. The V gene end was trimmed by 5 bases and the J gene end by 4 bases; junction bases not matched to a gene: 7. The CDR3 spans 14 residues. In germline, CDR1 is LGHNT, CDR2 FRNRAP. CDR3 amino acids: CASGPDRALYGYTF. In DNA form, the CDR3 reads TGTGCTAGTGGTCCTGACAGGGCCCTCTATGGCTACACCTTC.

The gene calls are TRBV7-2 and TRBJ2-1; D remains unclear. V lost 1 base, J lost 9 bases, and 10 bases lay in between. The germline gives CDR1 SGHTA, CDR2 FQGNSA. This CDR3 is built from 13 residues. This chain's CDR3 is CASSLEPRGEQFF. CDR3 nucleotides: TGTGCCAGCAGCTTAGAACCGCGCGGTGAGCAGTTCTTC.

The sample holds a few counts of this clonotype. V gene TRBV19 combines with J gene TRBJ1-1; D is perhaps TRBD1 (5 bases). CDR1 is LNHDA, CDR2 SQIVND, per germline (reference sequence). Trimming took 4 bases from V and 10 from J, leaving 10 bases between them. CDR3 length: 11 amino acids. The chain's CDR3 is CASSNGRGAFF. The DNA for the CDR3 is TGTGCCAGTAGTAATGGTAGGGGAGCTTTCTTT. The entire variable domain, with the rest obtained from reference TRBV19 and TRBJ1-1, is as follows: DGGITQSPKYLFRKEGQNVTLSCEQNLNHDAMYWYRQDPGQGLRLIYYSQIVNDFQKGDIAEGYSVSREKKESFPLTVTSAQKNPTAFYLCASSNGRGAFFGQGTRLTVV.

The chain carries TRBV20-1 and TRBJ2-7; 11 bases match TRBD2. V lost 1 base and J lost 2; bases outside the gene matches: 10. Germline V CDR1 and CDR2: DFQATT, SNEGSKA (reference sequence). The CDR3 runs to 17 residues. The CDR3 nucleotides are TGCAGTGCTAGAGCCCGGGGTAGCGGGAGGGCCGCCTACGAGCAGTACTTC. The encoded protein is CSARARGSGRAAYEQYF.